One and the same sample provided the 32 T cell receptor beta chains below, sequenced in a study of T cell responses to AZD1222 COVID-19 vaccine. Using immunoSEQ multiplex PCR, the repertoire was profiled, and TCRdb retains in-frame clones only, with some absent. The sample has around 200,000 clones; around 88% are singletons. Sequences were derived from peripheral blood, sampled on day 0 of AZD1222 vaccination. These receptors were obtained from an adult in good health.

This chain connects TRBV19 to TRBJ1-3; the match to TRBD1 covers 10 bases. This CDR3 has 16 residues. Germline CDR1 is LNHDA and CDR2 is SQIVND (reference sequence). V lost 6 bases to trimming and J lost 5 bases; unmatched junction nucleotides: 10. The CDR3: CASSPRRDRGRNTIYF. CDR3 bases: TGTGCCAGTAGCCCCCGCCGGGACAGGGGTAGAAACACCATATATTTT.

V gene TRBV3-1 (or the pseudogene TRBV3-2) combines with J gene TRBJ2-1, with D possibly being TRBD2 (6 bases). The CDR3 is 16 residues long. V was cut by 0 bases and J by 3 bases, with 12 bases left in between. Germline loops: CDR1 LGHDT, CDR2 YNNKEL (reference sequence). The CDR3 region has the DNA TGTGCCAGCAGCCAAGAGGCCTTGACTAGCTACAATGAGCAGTTCTTC. It specifies CASSQEALTSYNEQFF.

The chain has TRBV19 and TRBJ1-1, with D possibly TRBD1 on 5 matching bases. V gave up 6 bases and J gave up 1 base, with 9 bases separating them. This CDR3 has 13 residues. Germline V gene data show CDR1 as LNHDA and CDR2 as SQIVND (reference sequence). CDR3 bases: TGTGCCAGTAGCACCGACAGGAACACTGAAGCTTTCTTT. Its translation is CASSTDRNTEAFF.

This clone has just a few counts. This rearrangement joins TRBV15 to TRBJ2-1; D not certain. The CDR3 spans 17 residues. Looked up from germline, CDR1 is LNHNV and CDR2 is YYDKDF (reference sequence). V shed 2 bases and J shed 0 bases, with 14 bases lying between them. The DNA for the CDR3 is TGTGCCACCAGCAGACATGCCTTTATGAACTCCTACAATGAGCAGTTCTTC. Its protein product is CATSRHAFMNSYNEQFF.

The V call is TRBV3-1 (or the pseudogene TRBV3-2), the J call TRBJ1-6, with 7 bases fitting TRBD1. This CDR3 spans 16 amino acids. Germline CDR1 LGHDT, CDR2 YNNKEL (reference sequence). V trimming: 7 bases; J trimming: 0 bases; junction bases outside the gene matches: 6. The CDR3: CASTTRGSSYNSPLHF. The CDR3 bases are TGTGCCAGCACCACCAGGGGGAGCTCCTATAATTCACCCCTCCACTTT.

This chain uses TRBV5-1 with TRBJ1-2, with a possible D match to TRBD1 (5 bases). Germline CDR1 reads SGHRS; CDR2 reads YFSETQ. V shed 4 bases and J shed 14 bases, with 15 bases lying between them. The CDR3 length is 11 residues. CDR3 in DNA: TGCGCCAGCAGCGATACGGGGCCAGGTACCTTC. Encoded protein: CASSDTGPGTF.

The CDR3 spells CASSFASYQPQHF. CDR3 DNA: TGTGCCAGCAGCTTCGCGTCTTATCAGCCCCAGCATTTT. The chain carries TRBV7-2 and TRBJ1-5, with unresolved D. Germline CDR1 is SGHTA and CDR2 is FQGNSA. The CDR3 totals 13 residues. Deletions cut 3 bases from V and 5 bases from J, with 8 bases between.

The chain carries TRBV14 and TRBJ2-2; D call uncertain. The CDR3 has 12 residues. Trimming removed 5 bases at V and 6 bases at J, with 7 bases between. Per the germline V gene, CDR1 is SGHDN and CDR2 is FVKESK. CDR3 region: CASSFIAGELFF. Here the CDR3 DNA reads TGTGCCAGCAGCTTCATAGCCGGGGAGCTGTTTTTT.

The chain uses TRBV20-1 and TRBJ2-7; D is undetermined. Trimming left V 0 bases short and J 6 bases short, with 6 bases between. Germline V gene data show CDR1 as DFQATT and CDR2 as SNEGSKA (reference sequence). The CDR3 is 11 amino acids. Here the CDR3 DNA reads TGCAGTGCTAGAGACATACCCGAGCAGTACTTC. Translating it yields CSARDIPEQYF.

The chain links TRBV9 to TRBJ1-4; unclear D gene. The CDR3 contains 15 residues. CDR1 is SGDLS and CDR2 is YYNGEE in the germline V gene. The V end lost 0 bases, the J end lost 5 bases, and 11 bases lay between the germline ends. The CDR3 region is CASSVGRVINEKLFF. The CDR3 DNA reads as TGTGCCAGCAGCGTAGGGAGAGTTATCAATGAAAAACTGTTTTTT.

This clone was counted only a few times. The chain recombines TRBV5-1 with TRBJ1-1; D uncertain. This CDR3 is 13 amino acids long. The germline V gene encodes CDR1 SGHRS and CDR2 YFSETQ. The ends were cut back, 2 bases at V and 1 base at J, with 6 bases in the middle. The CDR3 DNA is TGCGCCAGCAGCTTCCTGCGGAACACTGAAGCTTTCTTT. Protein product: CASSFLRNTEAFF.

The chain combines TRBV14 with TRBJ1-2; no clear D gene. Trimming left V 2 bases short and J 8 bases short, with 18 bases between. Germline-derived CDR1 and CDR2 are SGHDN and FVKESK. This CDR3 spans 15 amino acids. CDR3 bases: TGTGCCAGCAGCCAACGATCCCCCGTAGATCGGGGCTACACCTTC. This gives the protein CASSQRSPVDRGYTF.

The chain joins TRBV10-1 to TRBJ1-3; D is unresolved. The length of the CDR3 is 15 residues. V was cut by 3 bases and J by 7 bases, with 16 bases left in between. Germline values: CDR1 WNHNN, CDR2 SYGVQD (reference sequence). The CDR3 sequence: CASSDGPNSGNTIYF. The CDR3 DNA is TGCGCCAGCAGTGACGGGCCGAACTCGGGGAACACCATATATTTT.

The rearrangement uses TRBV28 and TRBJ2-1, with unresolved D. This CDR3 region has 16 residues. The germline V gene encodes CDR1 MDHEN and CDR2 SYDVKM. The ends were cut back, 3 bases at V and 0 bases at J, with 12 bases in the middle. Here the CDR3 reads CASSFRRIPSYNEQFF. Here the CDR3 DNA reads TGTGCCAGCAGTTTCCGGCGCATCCCCTCCTACAATGAGCAGTTCTTC.

The chain uses TRBV10-3 and TRBJ1-2; 12 bases line up with TRBD1. Germline V gene data show CDR1 as ENHRY and CDR2 as SYGVKD. The ends lost 3 bases at V and 4 bases at J; junction bases unmatched: 6. The CDR3 is 16 residues long. The CDR3 spells CAISEGTGGAGYGYTF. For the CDR3, the DNA is TGTGCCATCAGTGAAGGGACAGGGGGCGCGGGCTATGGCTACACCTTC.

The chain employs TRBV5-1 and TRBJ2-7, with D possibly TRBD2 on 5 matching bases. Germline V gene data show CDR1 as SGHRS and CDR2 as YFSETQ. The CDR3 extends over 14 amino acids. Trimming pared 0 bases from V and 1 base from J, leaving 8 bases between. The CDR3 nucleotides read TGCGCCAGCAGCTTGGGACGGGGTTCCTACGAGCAGTACTTC. This sequence encodes CASSLGRGSYEQYF.

Only one count was recorded for this clone. V gene TRBV9 combines with J gene TRBJ1-3; D is unresolved. The V gene lost 1 base and the J gene lost 2 bases, with 10 bases spanning the gap. Germline V CDR1 and CDR2: SGDLS, YYNGEE. The CDR3 runs 15 residues. CDR3 coding DNA: TGTGCCAGCAGCGTACGGGAAGTACCTGGAAACACCATATATTTT. This sequence encodes CASSVREVPGNTIYF.

The J gene is TRBJ1-6, the V gene TRBV5-1, with TRBD1 identical over 7 bases. Germline CDR1 is SGHRS and CDR2 is YFSETQ. Losses at the gene ends were 4 bases for V and 9 bases for J; bases not matched to a gene: 7. The CDR3 extends over 14 amino acids. CDR3 sequence (DNA): TGCGCCAGCAGCCGCGACAGGGTTGGTTCACCCCTCCACTTT. It encodes CASSRDRVGSPLHF.

V usage is TRBV7-9 and J usage is TRBJ1-2; D uncertain. CDR3 length equals 15 residues. Germline V gives CDR1 SEHNR, CDR2 FQNEAQ (reference sequence). V dropped 11 bases and J dropped 1 base, with 20 bases sitting between them. The CDR3 protein is CAPCLAATHNYGYTF. For the CDR3, the DNA is TGTGCCCCGTGCTTGGCAGCGACCCATAACTATGGCTACACCTTC. Drawing the rest from reference TRBV7-9 and TRBJ1-2, the complete variable domain is DTGVSQNPRHKITKRGQNVTFRCDPISEHNRLYWYRQTLGQGPEFLTYFQNEAQLEKSRLLSDRFSAERPKGSFSTLEIQRTEQGDSAMYLCAPCLAATHNYGYTFGSGTRLTVV.

The rearrangement joins TRBV28 to TRBJ1-1, with D unclear. This CDR3 contains 15 residues. Trimming removed 2 bases at V and 0 bases at J, with 10 bases between. Germline CDR1 MDHEN, CDR2 SYDVKM. The CDR3, as DNA: TGTGCCAGCAGTTTAAACGGAGGGATGAACACTGAAGCTTTCTTT. Protein: CASSLNGGMNTEAFF.

The chain couples TRBV18 to TRBJ1-6; no definite D call. The CDR3 contains 15 residues. Germline-derived CDR1 and CDR2 are KGHSH and LQKENI. Deletions cut 0 bases from V and 10 bases from J, with 13 bases between. Here the CDR3 reads CASSPPTGEKSPLHF. In nucleotides, the CDR3 is TGTGCCAGCTCACCACCGACGGGTGAGAAATCACCCCTCCACTTT. Variable domain in full (rest from reference TRBV18 and TRBJ1-6): NAGVMQNPRHLVRRRGQEARLRCSPMKGHSHVYWYRQLPEEGLKFMVYLQKENIIDESGMPKERFSAEFPKEGPSILRIQQVVRGDSAAYFCASSPPTGEKSPLHFGNGTRLTVT.

The V call is TRBV7-9, the J call TRBJ2-7; D remains unclear. In germline, CDR1 is SEHNR, CDR2 FQNEAQ (reference sequence). CDR3 length equals 14 residues. The V gene lost 5 bases and the J gene lost 0 bases, with 11 bases spanning the gap. The CDR3 DNA reads as TGTGCCAGCAGCACCCTTTCCAGCTCCTACGAGCAGTACTTC. Residues: CASSTLSSSYEQYF.

The gene calls are TRBV5-1 and TRBJ2-2, with 12 bases aligning to TRBD2. This CDR3 has 17 amino acids. J gave up 5 bases and V 4 bases, and 9 bases lay outside the gene matches. CDR1 and CDR2 (germline): SGHRS, YFSETQ. CDR3 DNA: TGCGCCAGCAGCCCCCCGGGACTAGCGGGTTATACCGGGGAGCTGTTTTTT. Translated, it gives CASSPPGLAGYTGELFF.

The CDR3 DNA reads as TGTGCCAGCAGTACACAGGGGGCGGACATTCAGTACTTC. It specifies CASSTQGADIQYF. The rearrangement links TRBV11-1 to TRBJ2-4; 9 positions agree with TRBD1. Unmatched junction bases numbered 5, after V lost 6 bases and J lost 8 bases. Germline-derived CDR1 and CDR2 are SGHAT and FQDESV (reference sequence). This CDR3 is 13 amino acids long.

The chain combines TRBV10-3 with TRBJ2-1; possible D gene TRBD2, 5 bases. V lost 3 bases and J 8 bases, leaving 11 bases between the germline ends. The CDR3 contains 13 residues. Germline CDR1 is ENHRY and CDR2 is SYGVKD. DNA of the CDR3: TGTGCCATCAGTGATGTTAGCGCCTATGAGCAGTTCTTC. Amino acid sequence: CAISDVSAYEQFF.

This chain joins TRBV12-3 or TRBV12-4 and TRBJ2-3, with D uncertain. The germline V and J ends were trimmed by 7 bases and 2 bases, with 7 bases remaining between them. There are 12 residues in the CDR3. CDR3 in DNA: TGTGCCAGCACCCGATACACAGATACGCAGTATTTT. Translated: CASTRYTDTQYF.

The chain uses TRBV4-2 and TRBJ2-5; the match to TRBD2 covers 11 bases. CDR1 and CDR2 (germline): LGHNA, YNFKEQ. J was trimmed by 4 bases and V by 3 bases; bases with no gene match: 10. The CDR3 is made up of 17 amino acids. The DNA of the CDR3 is TGTGCCAGCAGCCAGGCTAGCGGGGGGCTCAAAGGAGAGACCCAGTACTTC. Translating it yields CASSQASGGLKGETQYF.

The table lists this clone with a count of one. V gene TRBV10-3 combines with J gene TRBJ2-7, with D possibly being TRBD1 (6 bases). The length of the CDR3 is 15 residues. CDR1 is ENHRY, CDR2 SYGVKD, per germline. V was trimmed by 6 bases and J by 3 bases, leaving 18 bases between them. The CDR3 loop is CAISAGQFYDYEQYF. The CDR3 nucleotides are TGTGCCATCAGCGCAGGACAGTTTTATGACTACGAGCAGTACTTC.

The rearrangement uses TRBV28 and TRBJ2-5; 11 positions match TRBD2. The V segment lost 7 bases and the J segment 4 bases; nucleotides outside the gene matches: 5. In germline, CDR1 is MDHEN, CDR2 SYDVKM. This CDR3 has 14 amino acids. CDR3 in amino acids: CASNSGGAGETQYF. The CDR3, as DNA: TGTGCCAGCAATAGCGGGGGGGCCGGAGAGACCCAGTACTTC.

This sequence joins TRBV6-5 and TRBJ2-3; TRBD2 aligns across 9 bases. Germline V CDR1 and CDR2: MNHEY, SVGAGI. This CDR3 comprises 14 residues. The junction had 8 bases not matched to a gene; V was cut back by 8 bases and J by 5 bases. The CDR3 sequence: CASGGGGAKDTQYF. CDR3 nucleotide sequence: TGTGCCAGCGGGGGCGGGGGGGCTAAAGATACGCAGTATTTT.

This chain connects TRBV4-3 to TRBJ1-3, with a tentative D call TRBD1 (6 bases). CDR3 length: 16 amino acids. Between the trimmed V and J ends, which lost 3 bases and 0 bases, there was a span of 12 bases. Germline CDR1 LGHNA, CDR2 YSLEER. In nucleotides, the CDR3 is TGCGCCAGCAGCCATCCGACAGGACCCTCTGGAAACACCATATATTTT. Its protein is CASSHPTGPSGNTIYF.

V usage is TRBV30 and J usage is TRBJ1-1; D gene unclear. The germline CDR1 and CDR2 sequences are GTSNPN and SVGIG (reference sequence). This CDR3 spans 11 amino acids. The V and J ends lost 8 bases and 0 bases respectively, with 7 bases between them. This CDR3 is CAASMNTEAFF. CDR3 coding DNA: TGTGCCGCTTCCATGAACACTGAAGCTTTCTTT.